One TCR beta chain is described in this entry. Antigen unknown. This entry belongs to a study of T-cell reconstitution after alpha-beta-depleted transplantation in children. Regarding the study as a whole: In patients about two months after transplant, alpha-beta T cells reportedly arose from several hundred expanded graft clones. Hyperexpanded clones declined; after one year, newly produced T cells mostly supplied diversity. Some patients' high day-60 TCRbeta diversity was traced to surviving recipient T cells and thymic progenitors.

Unique molecular identifiers were incorporated when the TCRbeta library was constructed. Via MiXCR, TCRdb re-called the PCR reads, giving one row per CDR3 protein. The table includes 600,000 to 700,000 distinct CDR3 sequences, around 13% detected once. This CDR3 is 17 amino acids long. Germline assignment: CDR1 GTSNPN and CDR2 SVGIG (reference sequence). Trimming cost V 3 bases and J 4 bases; bases outside gene matches: 15. This receptor was identified in a girl between 2 and 10 years old with congenital amegakaryocytic thrombocytopenia, due to receive a stem cell transplant. Specimen: PBMCs, collected before TCRalphabeta/CD19-depleted stem cell transplant. The chain uses TRBV30 and TRBJ1-2; 9 nucleotides match TRBD1. The chain's CDR3 is CAWSEQPYPDRGYGYTF. Here the CDR3 DNA reads TGTGCCTGGAGCGAACAGCCCTACCCGGACAGGGGCTATGGCTACACCTTC. The full variable domain, with the rest looked up from reference TRBV30 and TRBJ1-2, is SQTIHQWPATLVQPVGSPLSLECTVEGTSNPNLYWYRQAAGRGLQLLFYSVGIGQISSEVPQNLSASRPQDRQFILSSKKLLLSDSGFYLCAWSEQPYPDRGYGYTFGSGTRLTVV.